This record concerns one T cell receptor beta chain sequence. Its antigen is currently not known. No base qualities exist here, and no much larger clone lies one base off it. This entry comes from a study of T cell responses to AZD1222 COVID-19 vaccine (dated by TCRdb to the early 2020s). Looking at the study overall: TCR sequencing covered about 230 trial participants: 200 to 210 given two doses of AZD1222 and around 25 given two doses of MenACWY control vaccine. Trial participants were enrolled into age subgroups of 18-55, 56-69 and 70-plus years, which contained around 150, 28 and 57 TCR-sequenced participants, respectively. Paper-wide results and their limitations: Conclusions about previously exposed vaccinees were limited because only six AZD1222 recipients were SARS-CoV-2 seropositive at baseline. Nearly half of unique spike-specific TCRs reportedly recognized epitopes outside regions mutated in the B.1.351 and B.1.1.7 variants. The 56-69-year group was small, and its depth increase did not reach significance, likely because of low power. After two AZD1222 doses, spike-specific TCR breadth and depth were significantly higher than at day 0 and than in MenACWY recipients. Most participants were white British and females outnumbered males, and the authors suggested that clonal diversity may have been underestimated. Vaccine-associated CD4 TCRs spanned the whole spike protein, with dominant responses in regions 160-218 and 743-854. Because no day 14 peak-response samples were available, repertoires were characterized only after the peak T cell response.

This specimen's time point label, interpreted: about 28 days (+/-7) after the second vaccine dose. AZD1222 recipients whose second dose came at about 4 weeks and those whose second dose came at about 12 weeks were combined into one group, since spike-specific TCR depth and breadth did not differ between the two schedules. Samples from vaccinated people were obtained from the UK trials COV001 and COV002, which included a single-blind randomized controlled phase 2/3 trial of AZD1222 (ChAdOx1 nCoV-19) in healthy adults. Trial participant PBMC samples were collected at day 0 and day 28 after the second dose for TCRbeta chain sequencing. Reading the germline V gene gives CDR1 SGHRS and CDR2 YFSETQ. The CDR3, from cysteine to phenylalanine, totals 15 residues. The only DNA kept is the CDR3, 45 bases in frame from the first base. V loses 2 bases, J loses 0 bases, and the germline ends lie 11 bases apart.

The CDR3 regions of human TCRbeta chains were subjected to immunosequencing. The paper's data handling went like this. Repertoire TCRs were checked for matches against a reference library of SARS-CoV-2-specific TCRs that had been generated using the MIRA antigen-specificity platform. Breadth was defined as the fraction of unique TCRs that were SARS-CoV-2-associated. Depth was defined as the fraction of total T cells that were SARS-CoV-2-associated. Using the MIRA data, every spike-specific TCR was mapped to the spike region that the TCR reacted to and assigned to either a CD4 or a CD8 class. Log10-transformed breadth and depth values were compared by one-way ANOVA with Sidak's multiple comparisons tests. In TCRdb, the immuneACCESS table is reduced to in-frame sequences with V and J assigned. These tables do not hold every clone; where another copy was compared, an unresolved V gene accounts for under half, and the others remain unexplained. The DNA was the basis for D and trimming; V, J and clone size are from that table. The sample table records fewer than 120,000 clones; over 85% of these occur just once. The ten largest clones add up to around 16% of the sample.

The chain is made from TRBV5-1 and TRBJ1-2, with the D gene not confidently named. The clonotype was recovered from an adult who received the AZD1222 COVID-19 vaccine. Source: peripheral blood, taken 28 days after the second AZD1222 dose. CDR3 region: CASSLSSGANYGYTF. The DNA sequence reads TGCGCCAGCAGCTTATCCTCAGGAGCTAACTATGGCTACACCTTC.